These 15 T cell receptor beta chains were sequenced from one sample in a study of identical twins. TCRdb redid the calling of the 5' RACE reads with MiXCR, one entry per CDR3 protein. Among some 1,700,000 distinct CDR3 sequences listed, around 29% were seen once. What was sequenced was cord blood. The receptors shown here come from a newborn girl in good health.

The V and J genes are TRBV5-1 and TRBJ2-7; 8 bases map to TRBD1. Germline CDR1 SGHRS, CDR2 YFSETQ. The CDR3 spans 13 residues. V trimming: 6 bases; J trimming: 5 bases; junction bases outside the gene matches: 7. The CDR3 reads CASTCLDRDEQYF. CDR3 coding DNA: TGCGCCAGCACCTGCTTGGACAGGGACGAGCAGTACTTC.

This clonotype was detected a few times. This chain joins TRBV12-3 or TRBV12-4 and TRBJ2-3; 12 bases are a match to TRBD2. With V trimmed by 8 bases and J by 2 bases, 5 bases remained unmatched. CDR3 size: 15 residues. The CDR3 DNA reads as TGTGCCAGCGGAGGGACTAGCGGGTACACAGATACGCAGTATTTT. Translation gives CASGGTSGYTDTQYF.

The table lists this clonotype with many counts. Mismatch with germline at one junction end may stem from a read error. This chain uses TRBV5-1 with TRBJ2-7, with D possibly being TRBD1 (6 bases). Germline values: CDR1 SGHRS, CDR2 YFSETQ. This CDR3 is 13 amino acids long. The CDR3 sequence is CASSLGGFYEQYF. The CDR3 DNA sequence: TGTGCCAGCAGCTTAGGGGGATTCTACGAGCAGTACTTC.

This chain connects TRBV9 to TRBJ2-1; 10 nucleotides agree with TRBD2. Unmatched junction bases numbered 6, after V lost 1 base and J lost 5 bases. Per the germline V gene, CDR1 is SGDLS and CDR2 is YYNGEE. The CDR3 loop spans 16 amino acids. As DNA, the CDR3 is TGTGCCAGCAGCGTATGGAGGACTAGCGGAAACAATGAGCAGTTCTTC. It translates to CASSVWRTSGNNEQFF.

The sample holds a few counts of this clonotype. The CDR3 DNA is TGCGCCAGCAGCTTGGCCAAAAAATACAGGGGGCCCGACAATAATTCACCCCTCCACTTT. This sequence encodes CASSLAKKYRGPDNNSPLHF. The chain combines TRBV5-1 with TRBJ1-6, with 9 bases lining up with TRBD1. Germline loops: CDR1 SGHRS, CDR2 YFSETQ. This CDR3 has 20 amino acids. The junction had 15 bases not matched to a gene; V was cut back by 0 bases and J by 5 bases.

The V call is TRBV7-9, the J call TRBJ2-5; D not resolved. The CDR3 is made up of 16 amino acids. The V gene lost 1 base and the J gene lost 11 bases, with 23 bases spanning the gap. CDR1 and CDR2 (germline): SEHNR, FQNEAQ (reference sequence). The CDR3 loop reads CASSLVPDVGNNEQYF. DNA of the CDR3: TGTGCCAGCAGCTTAGTCCCGGACGTTGGTAACAATGAGCAGTACTTC.

A few counts support this clonotype. V is TRBV6-5 and J is TRBJ1-2; 11 bases match TRBD1. Germline CDR1 reads MNHEY; CDR2 reads SVGAGI. The ends lost 6 bases at V and 4 bases at J; junction bases unmatched: 7. There are 15 residues in the CDR3. CDR3 residues: CASSPWTGGGYGYTF. The CDR3 DNA sequence: TGTGCCAGCAGCCCCTGGACAGGGGGCGGCTATGGCTACACCTTC.

This sequence joins TRBV14 and TRBJ1-2; perhaps TRBD1 as D (5 bases). The germline V gene encodes CDR1 SGHDN and CDR2 FVKESK. This CDR3 is built from 15 residues. V gave up 4 bases and J gave up 4 bases, with 16 bases separating them. For the CDR3, the DNA is TGTGCCAGCAGCCCCCGGCAGGGACCCTTCTATGGCTACACCTTC. Protein: CASSPRQGPFYGYTF.

This clonotype was counted at least ten times. The genes are TRBV18 and TRBJ2-7; D assignment may be TRBD1 or TRBD2 (5 bases each). Germline loops: CDR1 KGHSH, CDR2 LQKENI. V was pared by 1 base and J by 2 bases, with 9 bases between. This CDR3 is built from 14 residues. CDR3 nucleotide sequence: TGTGCCAGCTCACCACAACCGGGACCCTACGAGCAGTACTTC. Its protein product is CASSPQPGPYEQYF.

The gene calls are TRBV4-1 and TRBJ2-2; no clear D. V was cut by 1 base and J by 3 bases, with 9 bases left in between. CDR3 length: 15 residues. From germline, CDR1 is MGHRA and CDR2 YSYEKL. The CDR3 DNA is TGCGCCAGCAGCCAAGTTCCCCTATACACCGGGGAGCTGTTTTTT. Its translation is CASSQVPLYTGELFF.

This sequence joins TRBV7-9 and TRBJ1-2; 8 nucleotides line up with TRBD1. Germline V gene data show CDR1 as SEHNR and CDR2 as FQNEAQ (reference sequence). With V trimmed by 2 bases and J by 4 bases, 9 bases remained unmatched. There are 16 residues in the CDR3. CDR3 nucleotides: TGTGCCAGCAGCTTATCCGGGACAGGAAAGGGCTATGGCTACACCTTC. Its translation is CASSLSGTGKGYGYTF.

The chain combines TRBV5-1 with TRBJ1-1, with unresolved D. Germline CDR1 is SGHRS and CDR2 is YFSETQ. This CDR3 is 15 amino acids long. The germline V and J ends were trimmed by 6 bases and 1 base, with 16 bases remaining between them. The CDR3 bases are TGCGCCAGCACCAGAGGACGCACCCCGAACACTGAAGCTTTCTTT. This translates into CASTRGRTPNTEAFF.

This clonotype was observed a few times. The CDR3 region is CASSLSMGDPNEKLFF. CDR3 DNA sequence: TGTGCCAGCAGTTTATCGATGGGGGACCCTAATGAAAAACTGTTTTTT. V gene TRBV27 combines with J gene TRBJ1-4; D might be TRBD1 (5 bases). The CDR3 totals 16 residues. V lost 0 bases and J lost 3, with 11 bases in between. Germline V gene sequence: CDR1 MNHEY, CDR2 SMNVEV (reference sequence).

This chain links TRBV7-9 with TRBJ2-1; 7 nucleotides align to TRBD1. CDR1 and CDR2 from the germline V gene are SEHNR and FQNEAQ (reference sequence). V gave up 0 bases and J gave up 6 bases; unmatched junction bases: 5. The CDR3 length is 15 residues. CDR3 DNA: TGTGCCAGCAGCTTAGCTGCAGGGGGTACCAATGAGCAGTTCTTC. Encoded protein: CASSLAAGGTNEQFF.

There are many counts of this clonotype. The rearrangement links TRBV27 to TRBJ1-5; D gene ambiguous. CDR1 is MNHEY, CDR2 SMNVEV, per germline (reference sequence). The CDR3 runs 14 residues. The V and J ends lost 0 bases and 2 bases respectively, with 5 bases between them. DNA of the CDR3: TGTGCCAGCAGTTTATCCCAGGGCAATCAGCCCCAGCATTTT. Translated: CASSLSQGNQPQHF.